Listed below are T cell receptor beta chains from one sample, sequenced in a study of blood T cell repertoires in COVID-19. The method was immunoSEQ multiplex PCR; TCRdb's version includes in-frame clones alone and lacks a portion of them. Of about 140,000 clones detected, roughly 85% appear once; the ten largest clones hold 3.5% to 4.5%. The sample consisted of peripheral blood. These receptors came from a man between 60 and 75 years old with acute or convalescent COVID-19. CDR3s include the opening cysteine and the closing phenylalanine or tryptophan. A D gene is named only where the DNA matches it firmly. Clone size, where shown, is once, few, many, or a class for clones that have expanded.

CDR3 DNA	CDR3 protein	CDR3 length	V gene	J gene	clone size	D gene
TGCGCCAGCAGCTCGTTTGAAGCGGGAGGGACAGATACGCAGTATTTT	CASSSFEAGGTDTQYF	16	TRBV5-1	TRBJ2-3	once	TRBD2
TGTGCCAGCAGCGTAGAGCCGGACAGGCTGAACACCGGGGAGCTGTTTTTT	CASSVEPDRLNTGELFF	17	TRBV9	TRBJ2-2	NA	TRBD1
TGTGCCAGTAGTTCGGGACAATTAAATTCACCCCTCCACTTT	CASSSGQLNSPLHF	14	TRBV19	TRBJ1-6	NA	NA
TGTGCCATCAGTCTAGCGGGAGGGGCAGATACGCAGTATTTT	CAISLAGGADTQYF	14	TRBV10-3	TRBJ2-3	NA	TRBD2
TGTGCCAGCAGCGTAGGTCTAGAACTCACAGATACGCAGTATTTT	CASSVGLELTDTQYF	15	TRBV9	TRBJ2-3	few	NA
TGCGCCAGCAGCCAAGGGCACGGCGGGCTCTATGGCTACACCTTC	CASSQGHGGLYGYTF	15	TRBV4-3	TRBJ1-2	NA	NA
TGTGCCAGCAGTATAGAGGGCTACAATGAGCAGTTCTTC	CASSIEGYNEQFF	13	TRBV27	TRBJ2-1	NA	NA
TGTGCCAGCAGCCCGGGACAGCCGACCACAGATACGCAGTATTTT	CASSPGQPTTDTQYF	15	TRBV14	TRBJ2-3	NA	TRBD1
TGTGCCAGCAGTTACCGACATTTCAGTTCGAATACTGAAGCTTTCTTT	CASSYRHFSSNTEAFF	16	TRBV6-5	TRBJ1-1	NA	NA
TGCAGTGCTAGTGGCCTTCCGAGCTCCTACAATGAGCAGTTCTTC	CSASGLPSSYNEQFF	15	TRBV20-1	TRBJ2-1	once	NA
TGTGCCAGCAGTTTAAACCCGACAGGGAGTGGTGGCTACACCTTC	CASSLNPTGSGGYTF	15	TRBV28	TRBJ1-2	NA	TRBD1
TGCGCCAGCAGCAAGAGGGACAGCTGGAACTATGGCTACACCTTC	CASSKRDSWNYGYTF	15	TRBV5-1	TRBJ1-2	NA	TRBD1
TGTGCCAGTCTGGGGGGGAATCAGCCCCAGCATTTT	CASLGGNQPQHF	12	TRBV6-6	TRBJ1-5	NA	NA
TGCGCCAGCAACTACGGAGAGGCGTACACTGAAGCTTTCTTT	CASNYGEAYTEAFF	14	TRBV5-1	TRBJ1-1	once	NA
TGTGCCAGCAGTTTAAATCAACTAGCGGGAGGCTACGAGCAGTACTTC	CASSLNQLAGGYEQYF	16	TRBV28	TRBJ2-7	NA	TRBD2
TGTGCCAGCAGTGAACTAGCGCAGAACACCGGGGAGCTGTTTTTT	CASSELAQNTGELFF	15	TRBV2	TRBJ2-2	NA	NA
TGTGCCATCCGGACAGGGATCGGCTCCTACGAGCAGTACTTC	CAIRTGIGSYEQYF	14	TRBV6-5	TRBJ2-7	NA	TRBD1
TGTGCCAGCAGCGGGGGTTTCGGAAAGCAGTACTTC	CASSGGFGKQYF	12	TRBV28	TRBJ2-7	NA	NA
TGTGCCAGCAGCCGGGAATCCTTTAGCACAGATACGCAGTATTTT	CASSRESFSTDTQYF	15	TRBV11-1	TRBJ2-3	NA	NA
TGTGCCAGCAGCTTAGATGGGGGCGGTCAGCCCCAGCATTTT	CASSLDGGGQPQHF	14	TRBV7-9	TRBJ1-5	once	NA
TGTGCCAGCAGTGAAGGACTTCAGCTACGATACAATGAGCAGTTCTTC	CASSEGLQLRYNEQFF	16	TRBV2	TRBJ2-1	NA	NA
TGTGCCATCACTTCACGGCTAGCTGGAGATACGCAGTATTTT	CAITSRLAGDTQYF	14	TRBV10-3	TRBJ2-3	NA	NA
TGTGCCAGCAGTTTGGGGGCAGTGAGCAATCAGCCCCAGCATTTT	CASSLGAVSNQPQHF	15	TRBV27	TRBJ1-5	few	NA
TGTGCCAGCTCACCAGGGGGGGGAAGCTCCTACGAGCAGTACTTC	CASSPGGGSSYEQYF	15	TRBV18	TRBJ2-7	NA	TRBD2
TGTGCCAGCAGCCAAAGGGGACAGGGTATTGGCTACACCTTC	CASSQRGQGIGYTF	14	TRBV14	TRBJ1-2	NA	TRBD1
TGTGCCAGTAGTATAGGGGGACTAGCGGGATTGAGGATCTACGAGCAGTACTTC	CASSIGGLAGLRIYEQYF	18	TRBV19	TRBJ2-7	NA	TRBD2
TGTGCCAGCTCACCAAGCGCGGATTCACCCCTCCACTTT	CASSPSADSPLHF	13	TRBV18	TRBJ1-6	NA	NA
TGTGCCAGCAGCTTAGCGGCGGGTTCACCCCTCCACTTT	CASSLAAGSPLHF	13	TRBV7-9	TRBJ1-6	NA	NA
TGTGCCATCAGTGAACAGGGGGCTTCCTACGAGCAGTACTTC	CAISEQGASYEQYF	14	TRBV10-3	TRBJ2-7	NA	TRBD1
TGTGCCAGCAGTCAGGGGGCAGGGGGCTTTTCCTACGAGCAGTACTTC	CASSQGAGGFSYEQYF	16	TRBV27	TRBJ2-7	NA	TRBD1
TGTGCCAGAAGCCCCTTGGACAGATATTACGAGCAGTACTTC	CARSPLDRYYEQYF	14	TRBV5-3	TRBJ2-7	NA	NA
TGTGCCAGTATCTCTACAGGGGTCGACTATGGCTACACCTTC	CASISTGVDYGYTF	14	TRBV19	TRBJ1-2	NA	TRBD1
TGTGCCAGTAGTATAGATAGCGGGAGGGCTCGGAACATTCAGTACTTC	CASSIDSGRARNIQYF	16	TRBV19	TRBJ2-4	NA	TRBD2
TGTGCCTGGAGTCCTCAGGTTGCTTTCTTT	CAWSPQVAFF	10	TRBV30	TRBJ1-1	once	NA
TGTGCCAGCAGCCCCAGGGGAAGAGATACCTATGGCTACACCTTC	CASSPRGRDTYGYTF	15	TRBV7-9	TRBJ1-2	NA	NA
TGTGCCAGCAGCCCGTCAGGGGTCGCTGGAAACACCATATATTTT	CASSPSGVAGNTIYF	15	TRBV7-2	TRBJ1-3	NA	NA
TGTGCCAGCTCACCGGATGGCAGGGGTTACGAGCAGTACTTC	CASSPDGRGYEQYF	14	TRBV18	TRBJ2-7	few	NA
TGTGCCAGCAGTGAATGGGGCGAGGCCCAGTACTTC	CASSEWGEAQYF	12	TRBV2	TRBJ2-5	NA	NA
TGTGCCAGCAGAAACTTCGGACTTGAAGCTTTCTTT	CASRNFGLEAFF	12	TRBV27	TRBJ1-1	NA	NA
TGTGCCAGCTCACCAGACAGGGTGGGAGCTTTCTTT	CASSPDRVGAFF	12	TRBV18	TRBJ1-1	NA	TRBD1
TGTGCCAGCAGCCCGGACAGGGGGTTCCAAGAGACCCAGTACTTC	CASSPDRGFQETQYF	15	TRBV7-9	TRBJ2-5	NA	TRBD1
TGTGCCAGCAGTGCCCACGAGGCCAAAAATACCTACGAGCAGTACTTC	CASSAHEAKNTYEQYF	16	TRBV9	TRBJ2-7	NA	NA
TGTGCCAGCAGCTTGGGGCGGCTCCAAGAGACCCAGTACTTC	CASSLGRLQETQYF	14	TRBV5-6	TRBJ2-5	NA	NA
TGTGCCAGCAGTGCGCTAGCGGGGGGAGGAGATACGCAGTATTTT	CASSALAGGGDTQYF	15	TRBV2	TRBJ2-3	NA	TRBD2
TGTGCCAGCAGCGTTGCTAGCGGGAGACTAGCACAGGAGCAGTTCTTC	CASSVASGRLAQEQFF	16	TRBV9	TRBJ2-1	NA	TRBD2
TGTGCCAGCAGTGAATACCGCGGTGAAGAAGCTTTCTTT	CASSEYRGEEAFF	13	TRBV2	TRBJ1-1	NA	NA
TGTGCCTGGAGTGTACGACAAAGCACAGATACGCAGTATTTT	CAWSVRQSTDTQYF	14	TRBV30	TRBJ2-3	NA	NA
TGTGCCAGCACTCCTCTCGGGGGCGGGAGTTCAGAGACCCAGTACTTC	CASTPLGGGSSETQYF	16	TRBV11-2	TRBJ2-5	NA	NA
TGTGCCAGCAGCCTGGGGCTGGCGGGAGGGCCCAACGAGCAGTACTTC	CASSLGLAGGPNEQYF	16	TRBV11-2	TRBJ2-7	once	TRBD2
TGTGCCAGCAGTGTTGCTAGGGGAATTGGCGAGCAGTACTTC	CASSVARGIGEQYF	14	TRBV2	TRBJ2-7	NA	NA
TGTGCCAGCAATAGAGGGGACAGAAACTATGGCTACACCTTC	CASNRGDRNYGYTF	14	TRBV9	TRBJ1-2	few	TRBD1
TGCGCCAGCAGCCCCCAGATTAACAATCAGCCCCAGCATTTT	CASSPQINNQPQHF	14	TRBV4-1	TRBJ1-5	NA	NA
TGCGCCAGCAGCCTGGGGACAGGGGGAATAAACACTGAAGCTTTCTTT	CASSLGTGGINTEAFF	16	TRBV5-1	TRBJ1-1	NA	TRBD1
TGCGCCAGCAGCTTGGACCGAGAGAGGATTTACGAGCAGTACTTC	CASSLDRERIYEQYF	15	TRBV5-1	TRBJ2-7	NA	NA
TGTGCCAGCAGTTTGTCCTGGGGCGCCAGGCAGCCCCAGCATTTT	CASSLSWGARQPQHF	15	TRBV27	TRBJ1-5	few	NA